This T cell receptor (beta chain) is drawn from a study of post-analysis software for immune sequencing data. Points from the study as a whole: Relative to controls, patients with multiple sclerosis showed significantly lower normalized Chao1 diversity. Batch-matched samples strongly co-clustered by F measure. There were five TRBV segments more frequent in patients than controls, and TRBV5-6, TRBV5-1 and TRBV20-1 were among them.

This CDR3 is built from 15 residues. The germline gives CDR1 LGHDT, CDR2 YNNKEL (reference sequence). Comment on this clonotype: The antigen is unknown.

The TCR beta cDNA libraries contained unique molecular identifiers. It was from roughly 1.1 to 9.2 million T cells that about 540,000 cDNA molecules came. TCRdb recomputed calls from the PCR reads with MiXCR, one row per CDR3 protein. The sample shows about 430,000 distinct CDR3 sequences, about 40% of them seen only once. The sample taken for sequencing was blood. This TCR was recovered from a girl aged 2-10 years with multiple sclerosis. The chain is built from TRBV3-1 and TRBJ2-5, with a weak D call TRBD1 (5 bases). Gene TRBJ2-7 matches the end of the DNA better, so the J call may be wrong. CDR3 region: CASSQGRTPAYEQYF. As DNA, the CDR3 is TGTGCCAGCAGCCAAGGACGGACACCAGCCTACGAGCAGTACTTC.